These T cell receptor beta chains were read from a single sample in a study of shared clonotypes between healthy human individuals. Profiling relied on immunoSEQ multiplex PCR, and the TCRdb table lists in-frame clones only, not all of them. The sample contains roughly 1,000,000 clones, about 80% of which appear only once. Material for sequencing was memory CD4+ T cells from PBMCs. Receptors originate from a man aged 18 to 29 in good health. Some clones in this sample may be carry-over from other donors' samples. Both conserved end residues are part of each CDR3. Fields, in order: D gene, J gene, V gene, clone size, CDR3 DNA, CDR3 protein. The D gene is left open where the match is weak. The listing skips clone size in some rows; elsewhere it reads once, few, many or a size class.

D: .; J: TRBJ1-1; V: TRBV4-1; size: .; DNA: TGCGCCAGCAGCCAAGTAATGGGGGAGTCCGAAGCTTTCTTT; CDR3: CASSQVMGESEAFF
D: .; J: TRBJ2-2; V: TRBV28; size: few; DNA: TGTGCCAGCAGTTTTCCCCTGGCGAGGACCGGGGAGCTGTTTTTT; CDR3: CASSFPLARTGELFF
D: .; J: TRBJ1-4; V: TRBV29-1; size: .; DNA: TGCAGCGTTGAAATTTCAGCGGTGCCTAATGAAAAACTGTTTTTT; CDR3: CSVEISAVPNEKLFF
D: TRBD1; J: TRBJ1-3; V: TRBV2; size: few; DNA: TGTGCCAGCAGCGCGACAGGGAGTGGAAACACCATATATTTT; CDR3: CASSATGSGNTIYF
D: .; J: TRBJ2-2; V: TRBV7-2; size: .; DNA: TGTGCCAGCAGCCGCGATCGAGTGGGTCACACCGGGGAGCTGTTTTTT; CDR3: CASSRDRVGHTGELFF
D: .; J: TRBJ1-1; V: TRBV5-1; size: .; DNA: TGCGCCAGCACGACGGCCGGGGATACTGAAGCTTTCTTT; CDR3: CASTTAGDTEAFF
D: .; J: TRBJ1-2; V: TRBV7-2; size: .; DNA: TGTGCCAGCAGCTTATCTTATCAGGGCCATGGCTACACCTTC; CDR3: CASSLSYQGHGYTF
D: TRBD2; J: TRBJ2-1; V: TRBV7-8; size: once; DNA: TGTGCCAGCAGCTTAGCCCCTCGGAGTGGGAGGGCGAGTATTAGGGAGCAGTTCTTC; CDR3: CASSLAPRSGRASIREQFF
D: .; J: TRBJ1-4; V: TRBV7-6; size: .; DNA: TGTGCCAGCAGCTTAGAACACAGCAGGGGTAGTGAAAAACTGTTTTTT; CDR3: CASSLEHSRGSEKLFF
D: .; J: TRBJ2-1; V: TRBV5-1; size: .; DNA: TGCGCCAGCAGCGAAGGGGGCTCCTACAATGAGCAGTTCTTC; CDR3: CASSEGGSYNEQFF
D: TRBD1; J: TRBJ1-2; V: TRBV15; size: .; DNA: TGTGCCACCAGCAAAGGACAGGGAGGAGCCTATGGCTACACCTTC; CDR3: CATSKGQGGAYGYTF
D: TRBD1; J: TRBJ2-1; V: TRBV6-5; size: .; DNA: TGTGCCAGCAGTTGGGGGACAGTCTCCTACAATGAGCAGTTCTTC; CDR3: CASSWGTVSYNEQFF
D: .; J: TRBJ2-7; V: TRBV7-9; size: .; DNA: TGTGCCAGCAGGTCTTTAGAGGGGAGGTCATACGAGCAGTACTTC; CDR3: CASRSLEGRSYEQYF
D: .; J: TRBJ2-4; V: TRBV11-2; size: .; DNA: TGTGCCAGCAGGCCACCACCCTGGAACGGTGGCAACATTCAGTACTTC; CDR3: CASRPPPWNGGNIQYF
D: .; J: TRBJ1-4; V: TRBV27; size: .; DNA: TGTGCCAGCAGTTTAACTAGATCCAATGAAAAACTGTTTTTT; CDR3: CASSLTRSNEKLFF